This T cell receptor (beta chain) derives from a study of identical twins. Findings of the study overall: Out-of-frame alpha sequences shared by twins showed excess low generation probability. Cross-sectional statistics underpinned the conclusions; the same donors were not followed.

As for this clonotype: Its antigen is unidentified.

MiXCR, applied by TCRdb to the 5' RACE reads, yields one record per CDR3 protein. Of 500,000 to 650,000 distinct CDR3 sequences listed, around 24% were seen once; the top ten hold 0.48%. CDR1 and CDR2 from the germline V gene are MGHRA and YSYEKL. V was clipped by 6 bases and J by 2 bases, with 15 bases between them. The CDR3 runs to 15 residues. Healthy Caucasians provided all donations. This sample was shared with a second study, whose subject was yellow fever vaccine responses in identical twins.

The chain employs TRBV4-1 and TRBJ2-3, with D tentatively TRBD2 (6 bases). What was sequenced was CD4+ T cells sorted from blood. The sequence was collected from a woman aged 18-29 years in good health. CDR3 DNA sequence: TGCGCCAGCAGTGCTTTGCGGGACCTCACAGATACGCAGTATTTT. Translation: CASSALRDLTDTQYF.